The entry below gives a single T cell receptor (beta chain) sequence along with its context. Its antigen remains unknown. The J segment lost 4 bases and the V segment lost 4 bases, leaving 6 bases of the junction unmatched. Germline values: CDR1 SGHRS, CDR2 YFSETQ. This CDR3 spans 15 amino acids. TCRdb's table, derived via immunoSEQ multiplex PCR, lists solely in-frame clones and lacks some. The table lists 75,000 to 100,000 clones, roughly 90% of them singletons. The data originate from a study of T cell responses to AZD1222 COVID-19 vaccine. Broader study findings: Mostly white British, mostly female donors; authors suggested clonal diversity may be underestimated. The CD4 TCRs associated with vaccination extended across spike and predominated at 160-218 and 743-854. A reported finding is that nearly half of spike-specific TCRs target unmutated variant regions. Baseline seropositives among AZD1222 recipients totaled only six or seven.

The chain recombines TRBV5-1 with TRBJ1-5, with 9 bases aligning to TRBD1. The clonotype was recovered from an adult in good health. The input for sequencing was peripheral blood, taken on day 0 of AZD1222 vaccination. CDR3 residues: CASSQLDRGNQPQHF. In DNA, the CDR3 is TGCGCCAGCAGCCAACTGGACAGGGGAAATCAGCCCCAGCATTTT.